This TCR beta chain was identified during a study of blood T cell repertoires in COVID-19. This CDR3 is 14 amino acids long. J was trimmed by 1 base and V by 4 bases; bases with no gene match: 1. The germline V gene has CDR1 ENHRY and CDR2 SYGVKD. Clones were read by immunoSEQ multiplex PCR, and TCRdb kept only the in-frame ones, dropping some. The sample shows 7,500 to 9,500 clones, 80% to 90% of them seen only once. This chain links TRBV10-3 with TRBJ2-5; 9 nucleotides align to TRBD1. The TCR was taken from a man between 60 and 75 years old with acute or convalescent COVID-19. Sample: peripheral blood. CDR3 bases: TGTGCCATCAGTGCGGGACAGGGCCAAGAGACCCAGTACTTC. This translates into CAISAGQGQETQYF.